This TCR beta chain was profiled in a study of T cells in Graves' hyperthyroidism and ophthalmopathy (dated by TCRdb to the late 2010s). With respect to the entire study: To identify TCR V-J signatures that set the groups apart, the researchers used a discovery cohort of 95 to 100 patients, made up of around 42 with Graves' ophthalmopathy and some 60 with stable Graves' hyperthyroidism. In addition, the study compared T-cell repertoires in thyroid tissue and in blood from several Graves' hyperthyroidism patients. Prospective prediction of ophthalmopathy was tested in an independent validation cohort consisting of fewer than 20 hyperthyroidism patients and 15 to 17 patients who later progressed to ophthalmopathy. For training and testing, the roughly 100 patients in the discovery cohort were randomly divided in a 7:3 ratio. The paper reports TCR Vbeta CDR3 sequencing of more than 120 peripheral blood samples: 40 to 45 ophthalmopathy, around 80 hyperthyroidism and around 17 progressor patients. Once sampling was done, hyperthyroidism patients were given methimazole at a starting dose of 30 mg daily, whereas ophthalmopathy patients were given high-dose intravenous methylprednisolone. Overall results and qualifications from the work: A model built on a 13 V-J signature distinguished ophthalmopathy from stable hyperthyroidism, reaching roughly 88% sensitivity and about 81% specificity in cross-validation and 80%/75% in testing. In validation, the model predicted progression to ophthalmopathy with 55% to 71% sensitivity and 72% to 85% specificity, a median of 6.5 months before onset. No statistical method was used to fix the sample size in advance, and group allocation was not hidden from the investigators. Most expanded thyroid clonotypes (frequency above 0.001) were also detected in blood, a finding suggesting that blood repertoires may reflect thyroid immune responses.

Exclusion was applied to patients with uncontrolled infections, other autoimmune diseases, pregnancy or lactation. Diagnoses relied on clinical symptoms, serum thyroxine and TRAb, thyroid ultrasound and orbital computed tomography. Total RNA was extracted using Trizol reagent, and RNA quality was assessed on an Agilent 2100 Bioanalyzer. The TCR beta CDR3 regions were amplified from the RNA transcripts. The TCR CDR3 was subjected to a first round of RT-PCR using the HTBI primer set and the Qiagen OneStep RT-PCR kit. A second multiplex PCR round built the libraries, followed by size selection and purification. Libraries were sequenced paired-end with 100 bp reads on an Illumina HiSeq2000. The original methods were these. SOAPnuke was used to process the raw data, removing reads that contained adapters or uncalled bases, had a mean Phred below 15, or lacked an exact match to the constant primer or identifier. High-quality paired reads were merged using COPE v1.2.5, and each unique nucleotide sequence was defined as a clonotype. Clonotypes were aligned to IMGT TRBV, TRBD and TRBJ reference segments using MiTCR v1.1. The analysis was restricted to V-J combinations with a frequency above 0.0001, which together covered just over 99% of the repertoires. A TCS score was defined as the ratio between F50 (clonal expansion) and ExV (chaos), using BLOSUM62-based TCRdist between CDR3 peptides within each V-J. Welch's t-statistics and random forest reduced some 510 V-J features to about 13, which were used in a naive Bayes classifier (R e1071). The Morisita-Horn index was used to measure how similar the thyroid and blood repertoires were. In TCRdb, the public reads were trimmed at Q25 with fastp and aligned with MiXCR, with productive beta chains retained. All rows with the same CDR3 protein become a single entry with the most common DNA and genes. In this record, the V and J calls reflect TCRdb's handling and not the investigators' own analysis. Counted in this sample were hundreds of thousands of distinct CDR3 sequences; approximately 42% of them appeared once. The top ten constitute more than 7% of the sample.

The CDR3 covers 18 residues, taking in both the cysteine and the phenylalanine. Left in the record is the CDR3 DNA by itself, 54 bases read in frame from the first base. V was cut back by 1 base and J by 2 bases, leaving a gap of 19 bases between them. From a lookup of the germline V gene (reference sequence), CDR1 and CDR2 are LNHNV and YYDKDF. In the case of this clonotype: Its target antigen remains unknown. Qualities for individual bases were not recorded, and no much larger clone is one base off.

Source material: peripheral blood or thyroid tissue (not recorded which). This chain is built from TRBV15 and TRBJ2-3; TRBD2 might be the D gene, on 6 matching bases. The sequence derives from an adult man with Graves' disease, either hyperthyroidism or ophthalmopathy (not recorded which). The DNA sequence is TGTGCCACCAGCAGAGTAATGGGGGGTGCAGGCCCCACAGATACGCAGTATTTT. The encoded protein is CATSRVMGGAGPTDTQYF.